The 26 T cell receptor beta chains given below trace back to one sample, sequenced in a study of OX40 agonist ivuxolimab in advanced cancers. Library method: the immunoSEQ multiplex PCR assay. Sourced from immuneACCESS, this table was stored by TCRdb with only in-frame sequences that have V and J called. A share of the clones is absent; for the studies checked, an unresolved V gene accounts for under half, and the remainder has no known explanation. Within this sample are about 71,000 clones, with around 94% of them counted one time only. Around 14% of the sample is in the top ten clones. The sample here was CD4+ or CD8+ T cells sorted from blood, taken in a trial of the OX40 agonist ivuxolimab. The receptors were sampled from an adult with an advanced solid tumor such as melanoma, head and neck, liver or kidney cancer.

As DNA, the CDR3 is TGCGCCAGCAGCCAGACAGGGGGCTCCTACGAGCAGTACTTC. It codes for CASSQTGGSYEQYF. This chain links TRBV4-3 with TRBJ2-7; 9 nucleotides line up with TRBD1. Losses at the gene ends were 3 bases for V and 0 bases for J; bases not matched to a gene: 0. The germline CDR1 and CDR2 sequences are LGHNA and YSLEER. This CDR3 region has 14 residues.

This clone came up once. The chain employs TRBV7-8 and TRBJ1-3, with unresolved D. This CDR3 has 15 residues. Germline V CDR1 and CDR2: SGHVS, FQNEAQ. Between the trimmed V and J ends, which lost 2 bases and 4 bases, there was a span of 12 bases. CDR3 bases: TGTGCCAGCAGCTTATTGGAAGGTTTCGGAAACACCATATATTTT. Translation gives CASSLLEGFGNTIYF.

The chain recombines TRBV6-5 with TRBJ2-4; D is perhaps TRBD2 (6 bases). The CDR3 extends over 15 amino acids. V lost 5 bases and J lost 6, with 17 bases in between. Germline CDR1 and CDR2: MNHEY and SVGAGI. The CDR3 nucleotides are TGTGCCAGCAGTCCAGGGCGGGGTTCGGGAAACATTCAGTACTTC. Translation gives CASSPGRGSGNIQYF.

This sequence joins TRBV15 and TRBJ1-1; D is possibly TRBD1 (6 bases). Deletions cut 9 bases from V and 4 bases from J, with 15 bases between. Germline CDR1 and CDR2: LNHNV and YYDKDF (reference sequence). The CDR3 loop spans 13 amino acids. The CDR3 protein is CATRQVDGTEAFF. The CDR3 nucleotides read TGTGCCACACGACAGGTCGATGGCACTGAAGCTTTCTTT.

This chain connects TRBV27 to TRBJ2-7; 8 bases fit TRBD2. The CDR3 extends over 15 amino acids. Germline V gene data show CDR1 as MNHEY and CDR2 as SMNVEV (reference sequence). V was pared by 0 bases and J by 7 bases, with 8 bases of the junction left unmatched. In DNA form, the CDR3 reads TGTGCCAGCAGTTTATCCCCGGGAGGGCTTGGTGAGCAGTACTTC. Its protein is CASSLSPGGLGEQYF.

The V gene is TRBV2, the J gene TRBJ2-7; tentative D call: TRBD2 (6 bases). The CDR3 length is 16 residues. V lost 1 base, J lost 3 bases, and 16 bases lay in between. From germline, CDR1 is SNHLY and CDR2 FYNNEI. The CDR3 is CASSEGRDVTYYEQYF. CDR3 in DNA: TGTGCCAGCAGTGAAGGGAGGGACGTGACCTACTACGAGCAGTACTTC. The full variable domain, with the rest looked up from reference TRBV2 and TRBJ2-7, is EPEVTQTPSHQVTQMGQEVILRCVPISNHLYFYWYRQILGQKVEFLVSFYNNEISEKSEIFDDQFSVERPDGSNFTLKIRSTKLEDSAMYFCASSEGRDVTYYEQYFGPGTRLTVT.

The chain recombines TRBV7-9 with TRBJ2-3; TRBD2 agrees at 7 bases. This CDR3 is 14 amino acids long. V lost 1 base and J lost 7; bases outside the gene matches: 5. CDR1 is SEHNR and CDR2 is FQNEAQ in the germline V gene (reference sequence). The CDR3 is CASSLERGPYTQYF. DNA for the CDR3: TGTGCCAGCAGCTTAGAGCGGGGCCCCTATACGCAGTATTTT.

As DNA, the CDR3 is TGCAGCGTTGTGGCAGGGAGCTCTGGAAACACCATATATTTT. It encodes CSVVAGSSGNTIYF. This rearrangement joins TRBV29-1 to TRBJ1-3; TRBD1 might be the D (5 bases). Germline CDR1 and CDR2: SQVTM and ANQGSEA. This CDR3 is built from 14 residues. V was shortened by 4 bases and J by 0 bases, with 10 bases between the two germline ends. The full variable domain, with the rest looked up from reference TRBV29-1 and TRBJ1-3, is SAVISQKPSRDICQRGTSLTIQCQVDSQVTMMFWYRQQPGQSLTLIATANQGSEATYESGFVIDKFPISRPNLTFSTLTVSNMSPEDSSIYLCSVVAGSSGNTIYFGEGSWLTVV.

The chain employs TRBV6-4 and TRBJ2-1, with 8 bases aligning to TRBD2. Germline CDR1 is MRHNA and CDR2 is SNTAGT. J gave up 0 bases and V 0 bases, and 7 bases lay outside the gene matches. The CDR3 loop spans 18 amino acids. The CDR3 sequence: CASSDSRGGSSSYNEQFF. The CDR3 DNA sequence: TGTGCCAGCAGTGACTCCCGGGGGGGTTCGAGCTCCTACAATGAGCAGTTCTTC.

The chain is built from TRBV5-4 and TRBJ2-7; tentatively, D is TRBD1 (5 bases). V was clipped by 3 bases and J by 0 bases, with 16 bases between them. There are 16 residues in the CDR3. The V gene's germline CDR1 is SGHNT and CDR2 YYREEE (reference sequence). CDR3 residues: CASSSLQQALSYEQYF. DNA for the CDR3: TGTGCCAGCAGCTCCCTTCAACAGGCCCTCTCCTACGAGCAGTACTTC.

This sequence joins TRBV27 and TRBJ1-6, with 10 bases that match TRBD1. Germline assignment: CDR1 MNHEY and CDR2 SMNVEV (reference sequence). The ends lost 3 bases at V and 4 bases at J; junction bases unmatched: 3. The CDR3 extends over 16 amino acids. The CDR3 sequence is CASSLTGGGYNSPLHF. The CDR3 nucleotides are TGTGCCAGCAGTTTGACAGGGGGCGGTTATAATTCACCCCTCCACTTT.

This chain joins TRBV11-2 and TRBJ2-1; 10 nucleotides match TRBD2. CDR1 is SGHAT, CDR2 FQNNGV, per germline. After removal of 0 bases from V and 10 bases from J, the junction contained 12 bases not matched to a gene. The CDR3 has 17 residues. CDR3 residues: CASSLDGRTSGEEEQFF. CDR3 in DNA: TGTGCCAGCAGCTTAGATGGGAGGACTAGCGGAGAGGAGGAGCAGTTCTTC.

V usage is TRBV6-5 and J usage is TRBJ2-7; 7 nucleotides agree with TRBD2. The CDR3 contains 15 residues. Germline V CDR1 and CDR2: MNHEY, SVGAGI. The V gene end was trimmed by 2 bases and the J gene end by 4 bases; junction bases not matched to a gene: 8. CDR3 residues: CASSYGRPGGYEQYF. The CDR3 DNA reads TGTGCCAGCAGTTACGGGAGGCCGGGAGGATACGAGCAGTACTTC.

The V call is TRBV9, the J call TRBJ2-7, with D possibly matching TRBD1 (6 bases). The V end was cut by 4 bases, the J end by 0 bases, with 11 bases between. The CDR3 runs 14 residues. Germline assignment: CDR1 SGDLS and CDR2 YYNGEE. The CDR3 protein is CASSPRQASYEQYF. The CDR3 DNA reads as TGTGCCAGCAGCCCTAGACAGGCCTCCTACGAGCAGTACTTC.

CDR3 sequence reads: CASSSKSTRTGGGYTF. The CDR3 nucleotides are TGCGCCAGCAGCTCCAAAAGCACAAGGACAGGGGGTGGCTACACCTTC. The chain joins TRBV5-1 to TRBJ1-2, with 10 bases lining up with TRBD1. Germline trimming cut 3 bases from V and 7 bases from J; bases unmatched to any gene: 12. This CDR3 comprises 16 residues. Germline V gene lookup returns CDR1 SGHRS and CDR2 YFSETQ.

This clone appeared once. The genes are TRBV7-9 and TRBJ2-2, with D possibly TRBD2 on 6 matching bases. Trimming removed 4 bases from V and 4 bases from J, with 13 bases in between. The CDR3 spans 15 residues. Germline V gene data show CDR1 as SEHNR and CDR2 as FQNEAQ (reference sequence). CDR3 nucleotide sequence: TGTGCCAGCAGCTCGTCGGTGGGGGGCACCGGGGAGCTGTTTTTT. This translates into CASSSSVGGTGELFF.

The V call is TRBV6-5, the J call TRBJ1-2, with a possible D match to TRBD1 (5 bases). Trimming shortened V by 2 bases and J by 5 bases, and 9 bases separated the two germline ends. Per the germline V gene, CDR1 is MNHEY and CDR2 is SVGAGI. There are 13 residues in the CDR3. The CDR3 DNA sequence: TGTGCCAGCAGTTACGGGGCGACGTATGGCTACACCTTC. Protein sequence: CASSYGATYGYTF.

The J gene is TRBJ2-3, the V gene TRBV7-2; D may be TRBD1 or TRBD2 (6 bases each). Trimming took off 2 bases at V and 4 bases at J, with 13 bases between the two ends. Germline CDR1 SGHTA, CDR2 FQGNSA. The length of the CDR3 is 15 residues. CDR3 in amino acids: CASSLSAGGADTQYF. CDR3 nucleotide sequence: TGTGCCAGCAGCTTAAGTGCCGGGGGCGCAGATACGCAGTATTTT.

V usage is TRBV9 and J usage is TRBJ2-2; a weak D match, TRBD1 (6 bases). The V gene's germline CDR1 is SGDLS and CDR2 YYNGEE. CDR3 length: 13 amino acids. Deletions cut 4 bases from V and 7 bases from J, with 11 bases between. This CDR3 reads CASSTQGHGELFF. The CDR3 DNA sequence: TGTGCCAGCAGCACCCAGGGGCACGGGGAGCTGTTTTTT.

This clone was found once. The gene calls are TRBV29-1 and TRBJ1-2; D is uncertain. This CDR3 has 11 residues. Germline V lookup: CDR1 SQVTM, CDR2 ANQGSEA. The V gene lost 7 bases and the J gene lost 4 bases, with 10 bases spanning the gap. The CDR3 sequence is CSAQESYGYTF. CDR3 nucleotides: TGCAGCGCCCAGGAGTCCTATGGCTACACCTTC.

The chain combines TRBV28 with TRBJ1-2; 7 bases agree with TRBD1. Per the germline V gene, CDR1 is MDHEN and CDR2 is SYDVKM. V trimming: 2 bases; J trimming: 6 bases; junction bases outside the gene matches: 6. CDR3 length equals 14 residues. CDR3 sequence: CASSLQGGRNGYTF. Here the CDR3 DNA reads TGTGCCAGCAGTTTACAGGGGGGAAGGAATGGCTACACCTTC.

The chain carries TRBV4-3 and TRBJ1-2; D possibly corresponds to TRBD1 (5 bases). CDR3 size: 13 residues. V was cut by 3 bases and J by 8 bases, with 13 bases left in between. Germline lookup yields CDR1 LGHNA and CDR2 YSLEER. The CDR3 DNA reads TGCGCCAGCAGCCAGACCGACAGTACGGGCTACACCTTC. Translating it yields CASSQTDSTGYTF.

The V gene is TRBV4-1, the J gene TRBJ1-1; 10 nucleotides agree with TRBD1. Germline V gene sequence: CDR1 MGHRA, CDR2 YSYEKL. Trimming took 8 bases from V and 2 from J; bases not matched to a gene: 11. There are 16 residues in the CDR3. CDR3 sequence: CASGDRQGATNTEAFF. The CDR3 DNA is TGCGCCAGCGGGGACCGACAGGGGGCAACAAACACTGAAGCTTTCTTT.

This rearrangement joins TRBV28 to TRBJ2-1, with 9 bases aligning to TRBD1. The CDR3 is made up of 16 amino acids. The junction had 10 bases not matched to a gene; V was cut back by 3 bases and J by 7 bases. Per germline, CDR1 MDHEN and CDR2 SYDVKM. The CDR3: CASSFYGFGQGNEQFF. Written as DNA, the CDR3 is TGTGCCAGCAGTTTTTACGGTTTTGGACAGGGGAATGAGCAGTTCTTC.

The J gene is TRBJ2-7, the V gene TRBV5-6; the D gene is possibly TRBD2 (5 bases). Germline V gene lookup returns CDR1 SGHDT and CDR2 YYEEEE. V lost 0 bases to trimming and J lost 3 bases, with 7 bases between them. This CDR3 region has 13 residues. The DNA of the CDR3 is TGTGCCAGCAGCTTGGGCGGGTTCTACGAGCAGTACTTC. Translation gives CASSLGGFYEQYF.

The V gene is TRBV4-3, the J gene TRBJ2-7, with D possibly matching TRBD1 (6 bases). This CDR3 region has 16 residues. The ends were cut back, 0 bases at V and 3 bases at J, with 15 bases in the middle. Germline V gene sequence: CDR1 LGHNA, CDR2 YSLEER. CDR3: CASSQDGQHGSYEQYF. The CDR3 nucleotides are TGCGCCAGCAGCCAAGATGGACAGCATGGGAGCTACGAGCAGTACTTC.